The 2 T cell receptor beta chains given below trace back to one sample, sequenced in a study of Graves' ophthalmopathy and Graves' hyperthyroidism. From RNA, the CDR3 regions of TCR beta chains were amplified and sequenced. First-round RT-PCR with HTBI primers preceded a second-round multiplex PCR. Each CDR3 protein gets one entry after TCRdb re-called the multiplex PCR reads with MiXCR. The sample lists a few hundred thousand distinct CDR3 sequences, less than 20% occurring once. The specimen sequenced was peripheral blood. These receptors came from a woman aged 18-29 years with stable Graves' hyperthyroidism.

This clonotype was detected many times. The genes are TRBV7-8 and TRBJ2-7; D tentatively fits TRBD1 or TRBD2 (7 bases each). V lost 5 bases and J lost 1, with 15 bases in between. Germline CDR1 is SGHVS and CDR2 is FQNEAQ. This CDR3 comprises 15 residues. The CDR3 loop is CASSRRQGGSYEQYF. CDR3 nucleotides: TGTGCCAGCAGCCGCAGACAGGGAGGGTCCTACGAGCAGTACTTC.

This clonotype occurred many times. The rearrangement links TRBV9 to TRBJ1-1; 8 nucleotides align to TRBD1. The CDR3 runs 15 residues. Germline V gene data show CDR1 as SGDLS and CDR2 as YYNGEE. J lost 2 bases, V lost 6 bases, and 9 bases had no gene match. DNA of the CDR3: TGTGCCAGCAACGTTGACGGACAGGGAAACACTGAAGCTTTCTTT. Residues: CASNVDGQGNTEAFF.